The next 23 T cell receptor beta chains were all read from a single sample in a study of cytomegalovirus exposure and HLA in healthy donors. The PCR ran on 60 Vbeta and 13 Jbeta primers. Profiled with immunoSEQ multiplex PCR; TCRdb holds only in-frame clones, not every one. Here the sample spans about 60,000 clones, more than 65% being singletons. Source material: PBMCs. The receptors originated from a woman aged 25 to 45 in good health and CMV-seronegative.

The V and J genes are TRBV6-5 and TRBJ1-2; TRBD1 agrees at 7 bases. This CDR3 contains 14 residues. With 6 bases clipped from V and 6 bases from J, the junction kept 10 bases outside the gene matches. Germline V gene sequence: CDR1 MNHEY, CDR2 SVGAGI. CDR3 DNA sequence: TGTGCCAGCAGCACCCACGACAGGGAGAATGGCTACACCTTC. Encoded protein: CASSTHDRENGYTF.

The CDR3: CASSLRDRGEQYF. In DNA, the CDR3 is TGTGCCAGCAGCCTCCGGGACAGGGGCGAGCAGTACTTC. The V and J genes are TRBV5-6 and TRBJ2-7, with 10 bases matching TRBD1. Trimming cost V 4 bases and J 6 bases; bases outside gene matches: 4. The CDR3 spans 13 residues. Germline CDR1 and CDR2: SGHDT and YYEEEE.

The V call is TRBV11-2, the J call TRBJ2-5; TRBD2 agrees at 7 bases. Germline V lookup: CDR1 SGHAT, CDR2 FQNNGV. The CDR3 consists of 13 residues. J gave up 2 bases and V 5 bases, and 2 bases lay outside the gene matches. In nucleotides, the CDR3 is TGTGCCAGCAGCCCGGGACTACAAGAGACCCAGTACTTC. Amino acids: CASSPGLQETQYF.

The chain carries TRBV30 and TRBJ2-7; maybe TRBD1 (6 bases). Trimming cost V 1 base and J 5 bases, with 6 bases left between them. This CDR3 is built from 11 residues. CDR1 and CDR2 from the germline V gene are GTSNPN and SVGIG (reference sequence). The CDR3 nucleotides read TGTGCCTGGAGTGGGGGGCACGAGCAGTACTTC. Protein product: CAWSGGHEQYF.

The chain links TRBV5-1 to TRBJ2-3, with D perhaps matching TRBD2 (5 bases). CDR3 size: 18 residues. The germline V gene has CDR1 SGHRS and CDR2 YFSETQ. Between the trimmed V and J ends, which lost 4 bases and 0 bases, there was a span of 21 bases. The DNA of the CDR3 is TGCGCCAGCAGCCCCACGGGGTGGAGGCCGACAAGCACAGATACGCAGTATTTT. Residues: CASSPTGWRPTSTDTQYF.

The gene calls are TRBV4-3 and TRBJ2-3; D is uncertain. In germline, CDR1 is LGHNA, CDR2 YSLEER. Trimming stripped 5 bases from V and 6 bases from J, with 18 bases between. The CDR3 has 15 amino acids. The CDR3 coding sequence is TGCGCCAGCAGCGCCCAACACGGAGAATGGGATACGCAGTATTTT. Its translation: CASSAQHGEWDTQYF.

The chain employs TRBV5-1 and TRBJ2-5, with D possibly TRBD2 on 6 matching bases. Germline lookup yields CDR1 SGHRS and CDR2 YFSETQ. V lost 4 bases, J lost 5 bases, and 15 bases lay in between. This CDR3 region has 14 residues. The CDR3 reads CASSPGGFRETQYF. CDR3 DNA sequence: TGCGCCAGCAGCCCTGGGGGGTTCCGGGAGACCCAGTACTTC.

The chain joins TRBV11-3 to TRBJ2-5; possible D gene TRBD1, 5 bases. The CDR3 contains 13 residues. CDR1 is SGHNT, CDR2 YENEEA, per germline. Trimming removed 4 bases at V and 5 bases at J, with 11 bases between. CDR3 amino acids: CASSSNPGETQYF. The CDR3 DNA sequence: TGTGCCAGCAGCTCGAACCCAGGGGAGACCCAGTACTTC. The full variable domain, with the rest looked up from reference TRBV11-3 and TRBJ2-5, is EAGVVQSPRYKIIEKKQPVAFWCNPISGHNTLYWYLQNLGQGPELLIRYENEEAVDDSQLPKDRFSAERLKGVDSTLKIQPAELGDSAVYLCASSSNPGETQYFGPGTRLLVL.

The rearrangement joins TRBV7-9 to TRBJ2-1, with 12 nucleotides matching TRBD2. V shed 6 bases, J shed 3 bases, and the junction held 9 bases outside the gene matches. Looked up from germline, CDR1 is SEHNR and CDR2 is FQNEAQ (reference sequence). The CDR3 is made up of 17 amino acids. For the CDR3, the DNA is TGTGCCAGCAGATTCGGACTAGCGGGGAGCTACTACAATGAGCAGTTCTTC. This sequence encodes CASRFGLAGSYYNEQFF.

The chain carries TRBV7-3 and TRBJ2-2, with a tentative D call TRBD2 (5 bases). The ends were cut back, 6 bases at V and 0 bases at J, with 14 bases in the middle. CDR3 length equals 16 residues. From germline, CDR1 is SGHTA and CDR2 FQGTGA. This CDR3 is CASRQNMGANTGELFF. CDR3 nucleotide sequence: TGTGCCAGCAGGCAAAATATGGGAGCGAACACCGGGGAGCTGTTTTTT. The full variable domain, completed using reference TRBV7-3 and TRBJ2-2, is GAGVSQTPSNKVTEKGKYVELRCDPISGHTALYWYRQSLGQGPEFLIYFQGTGAADDSGLPNDRFFAVRPEGSVSTLKIQRTERGDSAVYLCASRQNMGANTGELFFGEGSRLTVL.

The chain combines TRBV18 with TRBJ1-6; no definite D call. V gave up 3 bases and J gave up 12 bases, with 12 bases separating them. The CDR3 covers 13 residues. Germline values: CDR1 KGHSH, CDR2 LQKENI. The CDR3 region is CASSPEGKGPLHF. CDR3 bases: TGTGCCAGCTCACCGGAGGGAAAGGGACCCCTCCACTTT.

The gene calls are TRBV11-3 and TRBJ2-3, with TRBD1 matching over 9 bases. Germline assignment: CDR1 SGHNT and CDR2 YENEEA. The CDR3 is 16 residues long. V shed 1 base, J shed 1 base, and the junction held 3 bases outside the gene matches. CDR3 protein: CASSLGGTGRTDTQYF. The CDR3 bases are TGTGCCAGCAGCTTAGGTGGGACAGGGCGCACAGATACGCAGTATTTT.

The chain couples TRBV7-9 to TRBJ1-6; possible D gene TRBD1, 6 bases. The CDR3 length is 16 residues. V lost 5 bases and J lost 2, with 13 bases in between. Germline-derived CDR1 and CDR2 are SEHNR and FQNEAQ (reference sequence). The CDR3: CASSPRGGAYNSPLHF. For the CDR3, the DNA is TGTGCCAGCAGCCCTAGAGGGGGGGCCTATAATTCACCCCTCCACTTT. The variable domain in full, with the rest retrieved from reference TRBV7-9 and TRBJ1-6, is DTGVSQNPRHKITKRGQNVTFRCDPISEHNRLYWYRQTLGQGPEFLTYFQNEAQLEKSRLLSDRFSAERPKGSFSTLEIQRTEQGDSAMYLCASSPRGGAYNSPLHFGNGTRLTVT.

The rearrangement links TRBV7-7 to TRBJ2-5, with 10 bases fitting TRBD1. The trim removed 1 base at V and 9 bases at J, leaving 5 bases unmatched. This CDR3 spans 14 amino acids. Germline V gives CDR1 SSHAT, CDR2 FNYEAQ (reference sequence). The CDR3 bases are TGTGCCAGCAGCTTAGATGGGACAGGGGCCGCCCAGTACTTC. Amino acids: CASSLDGTGAAQYF.

This clone was observed a single time. J is TRBJ1-2 and V is TRBV12-5; D ambiguous. V was shortened by 7 bases and J by 8 bases, with 17 bases between the two germline ends. This CDR3 is 13 amino acids long. Germline values: CDR1 LGHNT, CDR2 FRNRAP. The CDR3 spells CASVETGFGGYTF. The CDR3 nucleotides are TGTGCTAGTGTGGAAACGGGATTTGGAGGCTACACCTTC.

The chain joins TRBV18 to TRBJ2-1; TRBD2 agrees at 16 bases. Germline-derived CDR1 and CDR2 are KGHSH and LQKENI. Germline trimming cut 5 bases from V and 8 bases from J; bases unmatched to any gene: 6. CDR3 size: 16 residues. The CDR3 is CASSTGLAGGQYEQFF. The CDR3 coding sequence is TGTGCCAGCTCAACGGGACTAGCGGGGGGGCAGTATGAGCAGTTCTTC. The variable domain in full, with the rest retrieved from reference TRBV18 and TRBJ2-1, is NAGVMQNPRHLVRRRGQEARLRCSPMKGHSHVYWYRQLPEEGLKFMVYLQKENIIDESGMPKERFSAEFPKEGPSILRIQQVVRGDSAAYFCASSTGLAGGQYEQFFGPGTRLTVL.

V gene TRBV5-1 combines with J gene TRBJ2-1; 7 bases match TRBD2. The CDR3 is 15 amino acids. With 4 bases clipped from V and 2 bases from J, the junction kept 6 bases outside the gene matches. Germline V lookup: CDR1 SGHRS, CDR2 YFSETQ. CDR3 loop: CASSLWEGTYNEQFF. DNA of the CDR3: TGCGCCAGCAGCCTCTGGGAGGGAACCTACAATGAGCAGTTCTTC.

V usage is TRBV30 and J usage is TRBJ1-2, with a weak D call TRBD1 (5 bases). The CDR3 length is 12 residues. The V end lost 4 bases, the J end lost 5 bases, and 11 bases lay between the germline ends. Germline-derived CDR1 and CDR2 are GTSNPN and SVGIG (reference sequence). The CDR3 coding sequence is TGTGCCTGGAACCAGGGAGGGTATGGCTACACCTTC. This sequence encodes CAWNQGGYGYTF.

The CDR3 DNA reads as TGTGCCAGCAGTCCCAGGCCTTTTCCAGGGGATGAGCAGTTCTTC. This codes for CASSPRPFPGDEQFF. The V and J genes are TRBV27 and TRBJ2-1, with TRBD1 as a possible D gene (6 bases). Trimming cost V 5 bases and J 8 bases, with 19 bases left between them. The CDR3 sequence is 15 residues long. The germline V gene has CDR1 MNHEY and CDR2 SMNVEV (reference sequence).

This chain links TRBV30 with TRBJ2-1; TRBD2 is a possible D gene (5 bases). This CDR3 has 11 amino acids. In germline, CDR1 is GTSNPN, CDR2 SVGIG (reference sequence). With 4 bases removed from V and 9 bases from J, the gap between germline ends came to 10 bases. The CDR3 protein is CAWISLAEQFF. The CDR3 region has the DNA TGTGCCTGGATTTCGCTAGCTGAGCAGTTCTTC. The whole variable domain, remainder taken from reference TRBV30 and TRBJ2-1, is SQTIHQWPATLVQPVGSPLSLECTVEGTSNPNLYWYRQAAGRGLQLLFYSVGIGQISSEVPQNLSASRPQDRQFILSSKKLLLSDSGFYLCAWISLAEQFFGPGTRLTVL.

The chain combines TRBV5-1 with TRBJ1-4; 7 bases agree with TRBD1. This CDR3 comprises 13 residues. CDR1 SGHRS and CDR2 YFSETQ come from the germline V gene. Trimming at V came to 2 bases and at J to 8 bases, leaving 3 bases not matched to a gene. This chain's CDR3 is CASSFTGEEKLFF. CDR3 nucleotides: TGCGCCAGCAGCTTTACAGGGGAAGAAAAACTGTTTTTT.

The chain carries TRBV18 and TRBJ2-5; maybe TRBD1 (5 bases). Per the germline V gene, CDR1 is KGHSH and CDR2 is LQKENI. CDR3 size: 13 residues. V dropped 2 bases and J dropped 2 bases, with 6 bases sitting between them. The CDR3 is CASSPDRQETQYF. Written as DNA, the CDR3 is TGTGCCAGCTCACCAGACAGACAAGAGACCCAGTACTTC.

The genes are TRBV2 and TRBJ1-6, with D tentatively TRBD1 (5 bases). The V and J ends lost 5 bases and 10 bases respectively, with 24 bases between them. CDR1 and CDR2 from the germline V gene are SNHLY and FYNNEI. The CDR3 has 17 residues. The CDR3, as DNA: TGTGCCAGCAGTCAACCGGGGGGGTTTATGGCAGGATCACCCCTCCACTTT. Protein sequence: CASSQPGGFMAGSPLHF.